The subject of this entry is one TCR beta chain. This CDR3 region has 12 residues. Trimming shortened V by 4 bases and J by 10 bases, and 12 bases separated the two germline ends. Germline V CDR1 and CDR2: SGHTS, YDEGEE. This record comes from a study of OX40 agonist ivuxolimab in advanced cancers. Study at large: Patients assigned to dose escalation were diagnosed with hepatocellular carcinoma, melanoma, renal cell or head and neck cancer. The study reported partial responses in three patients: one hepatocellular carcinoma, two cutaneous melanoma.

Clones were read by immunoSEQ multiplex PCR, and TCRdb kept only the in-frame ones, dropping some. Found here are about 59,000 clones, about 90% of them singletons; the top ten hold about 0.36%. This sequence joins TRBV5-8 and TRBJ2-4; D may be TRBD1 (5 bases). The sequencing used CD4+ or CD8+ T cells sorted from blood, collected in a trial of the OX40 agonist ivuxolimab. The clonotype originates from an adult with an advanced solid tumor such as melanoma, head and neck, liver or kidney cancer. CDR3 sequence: CASSPTRQIQYF. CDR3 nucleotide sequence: TGTGCCAGCAGCCCAACGCGACAGATTCAGTACTTC.